What follows are 9 T cell receptor beta chains derived from one specimen sequenced in a study of T cell responses to AZD1222 COVID-19 vaccine. Generated by immunoSEQ multiplex PCR, the TCRdb table keeps only in-frame clones and is missing some. The sample contains some 150,000 clones, approximately 90% of which appear only once. Sequenced here: peripheral blood, sampled on day 0 of AZD1222 vaccination. The receptors were gathered from an adult in good health.

This clone was counted only a few times. This CDR3 is CASSSQGIPQPQHF. The CDR3 region has the DNA TGTGCCAGCAGTTCACAGGGTATCCCTCAGCCCCAGCATTTT. The chain links TRBV6-2 or TRBV6-3 to TRBJ1-5; possibly TRBD1 for D (6 bases). From germline, CDR1 is MNHEY and CDR2 SVGEGT. Trimming cost V 4 bases and J 6 bases, with 13 bases left between them. The CDR3 is made up of 14 amino acids.

This clone is medium-sized by share. This CDR3 is CASSKQGAKNIQYF. The CDR3 nucleotides read TGTGCCAGCAGCAAACAGGGGGCCAAAAACATTCAGTACTTC. The rearrangement joins TRBV21-1 to TRBJ2-4; the table's D gene call, TRBD1, was not cross checked with the DNA. TRBV21-1 is a pseudogene. The CDR3 contains 14 residues.

This chain uses TRBV7-8 with TRBJ2-1; D not resolved. Germline V gene lookup returns CDR1 SGHVS and CDR2 FQNEAQ. The CDR3 runs 15 residues. The ends were cut back, 1 base at V and 7 bases at J, with 14 bases in the middle. The CDR3 nucleotides are TGTGCCAGCAGCTTAGAGTTGGGTAGTTGGAATGAGCAGTTCTTC. It encodes CASSLELGSWNEQFF.

This clone was seen only once. The chain links TRBV6-1 to TRBJ2-1, with D perhaps matching TRBD1 (7 bases). The CDR3 loop spans 16 amino acids. V lost 4 bases, J lost 6 bases, and 19 bases lay in between. Germline V gene sequence: CDR1 MNHNS, CDR2 SASEGT. The chain's CDR3 is CASSGPQGRFVNEQFF. The CDR3 DNA sequence: TGTGCCAGCAGTGGCCCACAGGGGAGGTTCGTCAATGAGCAGTTCTTC.

The V call is TRBV4-2, the J call TRBJ2-2, with 9 bases identical to TRBD2. Trimming cost V 2 bases and J 8 bases; bases outside gene matches: 6. The germline V gene has CDR1 LGHNA and CDR2 YNFKEQ. The CDR3 is 15 residues long. The CDR3, as DNA: TGTGCCAGCAGCCAACCAGGACTAGCGAGGGGGGAGCTGTTTTTT. Translating gives CASSQPGLARGELFF.

The V gene is TRBV27, the J gene TRBJ1-1, with a weak D call TRBD1 (5 bases). The CDR3 extends over 15 amino acids. V was pared by 4 bases and J by 1 base, with 13 bases between. Germline CDR1 MNHEY, CDR2 SMNVEV (reference sequence). The CDR3 DNA reads as TGTGCCAGCAGTTCCCTCTCCGACAGGAACACTGAAGCTTTCTTT. Translated, it gives CASSSLSDRNTEAFF.

The chain links TRBV5-4 to TRBJ2-7, with 9 bases lining up with TRBD2. CDR1 and CDR2 (germline): SGHNT, YYREEE (reference sequence). This CDR3 comprises 15 residues. V lost 0 bases to trimming and J lost 0 bases; unmatched junction nucleotides: 1. The CDR3: CASSLGGRGSYEQYF. In nucleotides, the CDR3 is TGTGCCAGCAGCTTGGGCGGGAGGGGCTCCTACGAGCAGTACTTC.

The rearrangement links TRBV5-8 to TRBJ2-5; 7 bases align to TRBD1. The CDR3 totals 16 residues. The germline gives CDR1 SGHTS, CDR2 YDEGEE. V was clipped by 4 bases and J by 2 bases; unmatched bases: 11. The CDR3 DNA sequence: TGTGCCAGCAGCATAGGGACAGACAGATCTCAAGAGACCCAGTACTTC. It yields the protein CASSIGTDRSQETQYF.

This chain uses TRBV9 with TRBJ2-7; the match to TRBD2 covers 15 bases. The J segment lost 4 bases and the V segment lost 4 bases, leaving 3 bases of the junction unmatched. Looked up from germline, CDR1 is SGDLS and CDR2 is YYNGEE. This CDR3 is 15 amino acids long. CDR3 in amino acids: CASSLGTSGRYEQYF. Written as DNA, the CDR3 is TGTGCCAGCAGCTTGGGGACTAGCGGGAGGTACGAGCAGTACTTC.